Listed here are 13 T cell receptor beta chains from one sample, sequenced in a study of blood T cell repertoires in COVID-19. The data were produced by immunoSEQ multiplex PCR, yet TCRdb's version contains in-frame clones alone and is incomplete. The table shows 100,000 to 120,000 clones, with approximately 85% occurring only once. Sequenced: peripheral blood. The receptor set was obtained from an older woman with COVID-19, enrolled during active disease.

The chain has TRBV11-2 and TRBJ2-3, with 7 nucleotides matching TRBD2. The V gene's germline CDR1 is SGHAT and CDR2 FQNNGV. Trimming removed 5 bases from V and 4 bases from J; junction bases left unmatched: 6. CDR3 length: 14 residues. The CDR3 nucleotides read TGTGCCAGCAGCCCCGTGGGGGGGGCAGATACGCAGTATTTT. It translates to CASSPVGGADTQYF.

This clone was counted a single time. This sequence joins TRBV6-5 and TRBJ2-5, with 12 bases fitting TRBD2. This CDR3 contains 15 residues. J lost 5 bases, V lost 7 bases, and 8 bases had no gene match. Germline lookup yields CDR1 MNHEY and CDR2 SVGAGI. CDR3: CASIQLAGGGETQYF. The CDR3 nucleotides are TGTGCCAGCATTCAACTAGCGGGGGGAGGGGAGACCCAGTACTTC.

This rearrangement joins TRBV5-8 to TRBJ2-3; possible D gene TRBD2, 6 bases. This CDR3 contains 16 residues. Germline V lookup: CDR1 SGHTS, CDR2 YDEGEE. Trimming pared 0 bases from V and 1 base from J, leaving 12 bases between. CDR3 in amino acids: CASSLGSGVGTDTQYF. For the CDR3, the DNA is TGTGCCAGCAGCTTGGGTAGCGGCGTGGGCACAGATACGCAGTATTTT.

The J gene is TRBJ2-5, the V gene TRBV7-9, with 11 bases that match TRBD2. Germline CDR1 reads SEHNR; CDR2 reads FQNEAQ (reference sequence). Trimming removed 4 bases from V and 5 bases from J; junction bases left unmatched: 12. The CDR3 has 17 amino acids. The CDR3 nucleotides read TGTGCCAGCAGCTCAAGACTAGCGGGGAACCTCCGGGAGACCCAGTACTTC. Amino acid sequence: CASSSRLAGNLRETQYF.

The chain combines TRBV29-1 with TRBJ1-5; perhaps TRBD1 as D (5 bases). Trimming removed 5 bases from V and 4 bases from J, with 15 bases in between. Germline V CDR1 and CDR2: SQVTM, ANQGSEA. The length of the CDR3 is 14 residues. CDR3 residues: CSVSDSLFNQPQHF. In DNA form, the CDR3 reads TGCAGCGTTTCCGACAGCCTTTTTAATCAGCCCCAGCATTTT.

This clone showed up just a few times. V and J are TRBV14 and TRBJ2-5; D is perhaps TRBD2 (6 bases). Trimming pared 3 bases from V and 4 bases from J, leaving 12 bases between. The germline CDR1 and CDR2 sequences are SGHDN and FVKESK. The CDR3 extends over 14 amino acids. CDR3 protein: CASSHLTAGETQYF. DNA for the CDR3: TGTGCCAGCAGCCATTTAACAGCGGGAGAGACCCAGTACTTC.

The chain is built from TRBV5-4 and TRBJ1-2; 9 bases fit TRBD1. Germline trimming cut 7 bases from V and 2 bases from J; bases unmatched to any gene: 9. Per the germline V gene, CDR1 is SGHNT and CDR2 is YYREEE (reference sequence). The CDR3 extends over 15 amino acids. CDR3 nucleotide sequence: TGTGCCAGCGCCCCTTCCGGGACAGGGAACTATGGCTACACCTTC. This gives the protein CASAPSGTGNYGYTF.

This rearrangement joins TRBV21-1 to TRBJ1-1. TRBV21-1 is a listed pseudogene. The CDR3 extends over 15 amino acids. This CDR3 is CASSKARGAGTEAFF. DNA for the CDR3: TGTGCCAGCAGCAAAGCGCGGGGCGCGGGCACTGAAGCTTTCTTT.

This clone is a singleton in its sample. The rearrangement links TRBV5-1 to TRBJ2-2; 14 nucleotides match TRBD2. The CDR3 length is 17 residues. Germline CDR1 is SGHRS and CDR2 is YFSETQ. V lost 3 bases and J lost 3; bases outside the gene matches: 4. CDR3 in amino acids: CASSWTSGGPDTGELFF. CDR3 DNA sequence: TGCGCCAGCAGCTGGACTAGCGGGGGGCCCGACACCGGGGAGCTGTTTTTT.

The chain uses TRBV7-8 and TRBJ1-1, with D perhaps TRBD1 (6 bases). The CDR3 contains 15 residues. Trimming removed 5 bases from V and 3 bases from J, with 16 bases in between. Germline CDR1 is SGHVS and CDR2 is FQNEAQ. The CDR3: CASSRGGGWDTEAFF. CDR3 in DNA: TGTGCCAGCAGCCGAGGTGGGGGCTGGGACACTGAAGCTTTCTTT.

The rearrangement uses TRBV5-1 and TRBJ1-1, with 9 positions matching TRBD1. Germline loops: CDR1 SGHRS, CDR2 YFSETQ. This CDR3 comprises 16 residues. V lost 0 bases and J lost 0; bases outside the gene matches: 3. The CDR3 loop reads CASSLGDREVNTEAFF. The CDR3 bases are TGCGCCAGCAGCTTGGGGGACAGGGAAGTGAACACTGAAGCTTTCTTT.

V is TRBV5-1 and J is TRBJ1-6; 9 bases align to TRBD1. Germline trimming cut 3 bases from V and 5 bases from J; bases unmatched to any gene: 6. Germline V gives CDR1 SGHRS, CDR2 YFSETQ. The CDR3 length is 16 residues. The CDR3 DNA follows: TGCGCCAGCAGCTGGGACAGGGAGTCGGATAATTCACCCCTCCACTTT. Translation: CASSWDRESDNSPLHF.

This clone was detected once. CDR3 bases: TGTGCCAGCTCACTGGACAGGAATTCACCCCTCCACTTT. The encoded protein is CASSLDRNSPLHF. The V and J genes are TRBV18 and TRBJ1-6, with 7 positions matching TRBD1. V lost 4 bases to trimming and J lost 7 bases; unmatched junction nucleotides: 1. CDR1 is KGHSH and CDR2 is LQKENI in the germline V gene. The CDR3 runs 13 residues. Full variable domain (rest looked up from reference TRBV18 and TRBJ1-6): NAGVMQNPRHLVRRRGQEARLRCSPMKGHSHVYWYRQLPEEGLKFMVYLQKENIIDESGMPKERFSAEFPKEGPSILRIQQVVRGDSAAYFCASSLDRNSPLHFGNGTRLTVT.